These T cell receptor beta chains were read from a single sample in a study of blood T cells in healthy people across ages. One entry per CDR3 protein results from TCRdb running MiXCR on the 5' RACE reads. The table includes 1.5 million or so distinct CDR3 sequences, under 55% detected once. Sequencing was carried out using blood. These TCRs come from a woman between 18 and 29 years old in good health. Both conserved end residues are part of each CDR3. The D gene is left open where the match is weak. The listing skips clone size in some rows; elsewhere it reads once, few, many or a size class.

DNA	CDR3	D	V	J	size
TGTGCCAGCAGCTTAGAACAGGGAAGGCTCGGCTACACCTTC	CASSLEQGRLGYTF	NA	TRBV7-8	TRBJ1-2	few
TGTGCTAGTGGTCCGCCGGGACAGGGGATATGCGAGCAGTACTTC	CASGPPGQGICEQYF	TRBD1	TRBV12-5	TRBJ2-7	NA
TGCAGTGCCCTCTGGCGGGGGAACACCGGGGAGCTGTTTTTT	CSALWRGNTGELFF	NA	TRBV20-1	TRBJ2-2	NA
TGCAGCGTATTGGACAACTACGAGCAGTACTTC	CSVLDNYEQYF	NA	TRBV29-1	TRBJ2-7	many
TGTGCCATCAGTGAGGGGGCCGGGCAGCCCCAGCATTTT	CAISEGAGQPQHF	NA	TRBV10-3	TRBJ1-5	NA
TGTGCCAGCAGCCAGCAGGGGGCAGCTGATGAAAAACTGTTTTTT	CASSQQGAADEKLFF	TRBD1	TRBV28	TRBJ1-4	few
TGCAGTGCCGGGACTCTTCAAAGCACAGCCAAAAACATTCAGTACTTC	CSAGTLQSTAKNIQYF	NA	TRBV20-1	TRBJ2-4	NA
TGTGCCAGCAGTTCACTAGGGGGTGGTGAGCAGTTCTTC	CASSSLGGGEQFF	NA	TRBV6-2/TRBV6-3	TRBJ2-1	few
TGTGCCAGCAGTCTAGCGGGGGGGCTCCTCAATGAGCAGTTCTTC	CASSLAGGLLNEQFF	TRBD2	TRBV6-6	TRBJ2-1	NA
TGTGCCAGCAGTTACTCGAATGGGAACTACAATGAGCAGTTCTTC	CASSYSNGNYNEQFF	NA	TRBV6-6	TRBJ2-1	NA
TGTGCCAGCAGCTTGGTGACAGCGGGGCTCGAGCTGTTTTTT	CASSLVTAGLELFF	TRBD2	TRBV5-5	TRBJ2-2	NA
TGTGCCAGCAGCTTCCAGACGACAGATACGCAGTATTTT	CASSFQTTDTQYF	NA	TRBV7-2	TRBJ2-3	few
TGTGCCAGCAGTACCGCCCTAGCGAGACGCGAGCAGTACTTC	CASSTALARREQYF	NA	TRBV28	TRBJ2-7	NA
TGTGCCAGCAGTTTAGGGGAGGGAAGAGAGACCCAGTACTTC	CASSLGEGRETQYF	TRBD2	TRBV27	TRBJ2-5	few
TGCGCCAGCAGCCAAGCGACAGGGGCGGCCACAGATACGCAGTATTTT	CASSQATGAATDTQYF	TRBD1	TRBV4-1	TRBJ2-3	NA
TGTGCCAGCTCACCATACAGGGCCGCCTACAATGAGCAGTACTTC	CASSPYRAAYNEQYF	NA	TRBV18	TRBJ2-7	NA
TGTGCCACCAGACTCCAGGGAGACGAGACCCAGTACTTC	CATRLQGDETQYF	NA	TRBV15	TRBJ2-5	few
TGTGCCAGCCTCCTTCCTGTCCCAGGGGTCCACAATGAGCAGTTCTTC	CASLLPVPGVHNEQFF	NA	TRBV2	TRBJ2-1	once
TGTGCCAGCAGCTACCCAGGGGTAAGGGGGGCCAACGTCCTGACTTTC	CASSYPGVRGANVLTF	NA	TRBV5-6	TRBJ2-6	NA
TGCGCCAGCAGCCAAGGGAAGGGATGGGAGCAGTTCTTC	CASSQGKGWEQFF	NA	TRBV4-1	TRBJ2-1	few
TGCAGTCCCCGGTTAGCGGGAGAGAATGAGCAGTTCTTC	CSPRLAGENEQFF	TRBD2	TRBV20-1	TRBJ2-1	NA
TGCAGTGCTAGAGATGGGGGCCCGAACACCGGGGAGCTGTTTTTT	CSARDGGPNTGELFF	NA	TRBV20-1	TRBJ2-2	NA
TGTGCCAGCAGCTCGGCCGGGGGCAAGCAGCCCCAGCATTTT	CASSSAGGKQPQHF	NA	TRBV7-2	TRBJ1-5	NA
TGCGCCAGCAGCCAAGCCCAGCAGGGCCTATATAGCAATCAGCCCCAGCATTTT	CASSQAQQGLYSNQPQHF	NA	TRBV4-3	TRBJ1-5	few
TGCGCCAGCAGCCAAGCTATCGGTGGCGAAAACATTCAGTACTTC	CASSQAIGGENIQYF	NA	TRBV4-1	TRBJ2-4	NA
TGTGCCAGCAGTCCTCTAGCGGGAGGGGGCGAGCAGTACTTC	CASSPLAGGGEQYF	TRBD2	TRBV12-3/TRBV12-4	TRBJ2-7	few
TGCAGTGCTAGAGAAGCGGGGGGAGGCACCGGGGAGCTGTTTTTT	CSAREAGGGTGELFF	TRBD2	TRBV20-1	TRBJ2-2	NA
TGTGCCAGCAGCTTTCATGGGGACGGTTCTTCCGAGCAGTACTTC	CASSFHGDGSSEQYF	NA	TRBV7-2	TRBJ2-7	NA
TGTGCCAGCAGTTACTCGAGTCAGCCCATGAACACTGAAGCTTTCTTT	CASSYSSQPMNTEAFF	NA	TRBV6-2/TRBV6-3	TRBJ1-1	NA
TGTGCCACCAGCAGAGATCTGGTGCCTAACTATGGCTACACCTTC	CATSRDLVPNYGYTF	NA	TRBV15	TRBJ1-2	NA
TGTGCCAGCAGCTTGGGACGGTCGGAGACCCAGTACTTC	CASSLGRSETQYF	NA	TRBV7-2	TRBJ2-5	NA
TGTGCCAGCAGCTTAGCGCCGGCCGAGAATCAGCCCCAGCATTTT	CASSLAPAENQPQHF	NA	TRBV7-2	TRBJ1-5	NA
TGCGCCAGCAGCTTAACAGGGTGGGCAGAGACCCAGTACTTC	CASSLTGWAETQYF	NA	TRBV5-1	TRBJ2-5	NA
TGTGCCAGCAGCATCGAAAGGGACAGAGGTTTTAGCAATGAGCAGTACTTC	CASSIERDRGFSNEQYF	TRBD1	TRBV7-2	TRBJ2-5	once
TGTGCCAGTAGTATGCAGGGGAACACTGAAGCTTTCTTT	CASSMQGNTEAFF	NA	TRBV19	TRBJ1-1	few
TGTGCCTGGAGTGTACTGAGAACAGGGAATTACAATGAGCAGTTCTTC	CAWSVLRTGNYNEQFF	NA	TRBV30	TRBJ2-1	NA
TGTGCCAGCAGCCAAGACCCAGGGAATACAGATACGCAGTATTTT	CASSQDPGNTDTQYF	NA	TRBV3-1	TRBJ2-3	NA
TGTGCCATCAGTGAGGAAGCGGAAATCTATGGCTACACCTTC	CAISEEAEIYGYTF	NA	TRBV10-3	TRBJ1-2	NA
TGTGCCAGCAGCTTAGTTGCAGGGATTCGTCAGCCCCAGCATTTT	CASSLVAGIRQPQHF	NA	TRBV7-2	TRBJ1-5	NA
TGCGCCAGCATCCATTCCGGTCGCCAAGAGACCCAGTACTTC	CASIHSGRQETQYF	NA	TRBV4-1	TRBJ2-5	NA
TGTGCCAGCAAGTCTTGGGGACTAGCGGGAGCGAGCGGGGAGCTGTTTTTT	CASKSWGLAGASGELFF	TRBD2	TRBV12-3/TRBV12-4	TRBJ2-2	few
TGTGCCAGCACCCCGTGGGTCGGCACTGAAGCTTTCTTT	CASTPWVGTEAFF	NA	TRBV6-2/TRBV6-3	TRBJ1-1	NA
TGCGCCAGCAGGGAGGGTGGGAATAACTATGGCTACACCTTC	CASREGGNNYGYTF	NA	TRBV4-1	TRBJ1-2	NA
TGTGCCAGCAGTTACAGGGCCGGGAGGGGTGAAGCTTTCTTT	CASSYRAGRGEAFF	NA	TRBV6-2/TRBV6-3	TRBJ1-1	NA
TGCGCCAGCAGCCATTCAAGGGGACAGATGAACACTGAAGCTTTCTTT	CASSHSRGQMNTEAFF	TRBD1	TRBV4-1	TRBJ1-1	NA
TGTGCCAGCCAGGAGGGGGTAGCCATCGACGAGCAGTACTTC	CASQEGVAIDEQYF	NA	TRBV28	TRBJ2-7	NA
TGCGCCAGCAGCTTGGGAGGAGTTGCAACTAATGAAAAACTGTTTTTT	CASSLGGVATNEKLFF	NA	TRBV5-1	TRBJ1-4	NA
TGTGCCAGCACCGTGGGCCCACGGGGTGAGCAGTTCTTC	CASTVGPRGEQFF	NA	TRBV6-5	TRBJ2-1	NA
TGCGCCAGCAGCCAAGGGGGTGGCGGGATTCAGCCCCAGCATTTT	CASSQGGGGIQPQHF	NA	TRBV4-1	TRBJ1-5	NA
TGTGCCTGGAACAGGGGTATGTCCACTGAAGCTTTCTTT	CAWNRGMSTEAFF	TRBD1	TRBV30	TRBJ1-1	NA
TGTGCAAGTCGCTTCAACTCAGGACAATCCAAGCAGTACTTC	CASRFNSGQSKQYF	NA	TRBV12-2	TRBJ2-7	few
TGTGCCAGCAGTCCCCCCTCGGGCATGAACACTGAAGCTTTCTTT	CASSPPSGMNTEAFF	NA	TRBV27	TRBJ1-1	NA
TGTGCCAGCACTCCAGGACTACCTACAGATACGCAGTATTTT	CASTPGLPTDTQYF	NA	TRBV6-6	TRBJ2-3	NA